This T cell receptor (beta chain) was captured in a study of cytotoxic CD8 clonotypes in ibrutinib-treated CLL. Germline CDR1 and CDR2: SGHRS and YFSETQ. Trimming left V 1 base short and J 2 bases short, with 10 bases between. The CDR3 covers 14 residues. This clone was detected only once. Its specificity is not known. The study's findings and limits: Sustained-remission and progressing patients' sampling times differed.

Profiled with immunoSEQ multiplex PCR; TCRdb holds only in-frame clones, not every one. This table holds tens of thousands of clones, about 47% found once. The V call is TRBV5-1, the J call TRBJ2-7; no definite D call. This clonotype was sampled from a human donor with chronic lymphocytic leukemia. The sample was PBMCs, taken before ibrutinib treatment. The CDR3 spells CASSLNVLTYEQYF. CDR3 nucleotide sequence: TGCGCCAGCAGCTTGAATGTACTCACCTACGAGCAGTACTTC.